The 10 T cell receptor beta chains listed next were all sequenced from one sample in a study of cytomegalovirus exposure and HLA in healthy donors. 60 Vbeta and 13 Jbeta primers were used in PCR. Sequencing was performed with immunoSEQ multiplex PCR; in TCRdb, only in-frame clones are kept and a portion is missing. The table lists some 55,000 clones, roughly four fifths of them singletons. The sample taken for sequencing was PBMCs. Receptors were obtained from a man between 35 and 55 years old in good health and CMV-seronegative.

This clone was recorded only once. DNA of the CDR3: TGTGCCAGCAGGGGCCCCACTAGCGGGGGGGTAAAAGAGACCCAGTACTTC. This codes for CASRGPTSGGVKETQYF. V is TRBV2 and J is TRBJ2-5, with 13 bases matching TRBD2. The germline V gene has CDR1 SNHLY and CDR2 FYNNEI. The V gene end was trimmed by 6 bases and the J gene end by 3 bases; junction bases not matched to a gene: 10. CDR3 length: 17 residues.

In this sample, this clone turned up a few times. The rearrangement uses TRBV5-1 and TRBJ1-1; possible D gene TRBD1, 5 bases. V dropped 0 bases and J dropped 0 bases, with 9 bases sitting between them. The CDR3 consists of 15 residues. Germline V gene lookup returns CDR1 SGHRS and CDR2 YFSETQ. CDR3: CASSLGQLMNTEAFF. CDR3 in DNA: TGCGCCAGCAGCTTGGGACAGCTCATGAACACTGAAGCTTTCTTT. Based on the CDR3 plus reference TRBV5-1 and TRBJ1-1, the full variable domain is KAGVTQTPRYLIKTRGQQVTLSCSPISGHRSVSWYQQTPGQGLQFLFEYFSETQRNKGNFPGRFSGRQFSNSRSEMNVSTLELGDSALYLCASSLGQLMNTEAFFGQGTRLTVV.

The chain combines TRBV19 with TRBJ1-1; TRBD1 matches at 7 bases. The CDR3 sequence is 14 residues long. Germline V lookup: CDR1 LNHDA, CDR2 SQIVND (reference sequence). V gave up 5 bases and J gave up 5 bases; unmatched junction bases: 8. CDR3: CASSRQGGGTEAFF. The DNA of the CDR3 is TGTGCCAGTAGTCGACAGGGCGGAGGGACTGAAGCTTTCTTT.

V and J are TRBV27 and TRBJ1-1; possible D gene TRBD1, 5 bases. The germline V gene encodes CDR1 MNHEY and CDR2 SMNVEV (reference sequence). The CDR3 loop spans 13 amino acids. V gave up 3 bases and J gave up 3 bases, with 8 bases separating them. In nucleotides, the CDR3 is TGTGCCAGCAGTTTCCAGGGTCACACTGAAGCTTTCTTT. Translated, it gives CASSFQGHTEAFF.

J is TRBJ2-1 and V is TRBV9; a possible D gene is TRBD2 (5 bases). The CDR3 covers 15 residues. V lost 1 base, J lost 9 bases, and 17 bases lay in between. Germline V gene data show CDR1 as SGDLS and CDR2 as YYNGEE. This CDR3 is CASSVRPDYPREQFF. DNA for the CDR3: TGTGCCAGCAGCGTACGACCCGACTACCCTCGTGAGCAGTTCTTC.

The CDR3 is CASTGGLAGLYNEQFF. In DNA, the CDR3 is TGCGCCAGCACCGGGGGACTAGCGGGGCTATACAATGAGCAGTTCTTC. The chain employs TRBV5-1 and TRBJ2-1; 13 bases agree with TRBD2. This CDR3 comprises 16 residues. After removal of 6 bases from V and 4 bases from J, the junction contained 7 bases not matched to a gene. Per germline, CDR1 SGHRS and CDR2 YFSETQ.

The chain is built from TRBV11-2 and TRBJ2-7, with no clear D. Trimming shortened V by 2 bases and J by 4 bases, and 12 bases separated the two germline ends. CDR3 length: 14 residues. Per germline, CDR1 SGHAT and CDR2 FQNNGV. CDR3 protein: CASSLPIGRYEQYF. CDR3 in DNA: TGTGCCAGCAGCTTACCCATCGGTCGGTACGAGCAGTACTTC. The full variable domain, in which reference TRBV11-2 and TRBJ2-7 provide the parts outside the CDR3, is EAGVAQSPRYKIIEKRQSVAFWCNPISGHATLYWYQQILGQGPKLLIQFQNNGVVDDSQLPKDRFSAERLKGVDSTLKIQPAKLEDSAVYLCASSLPIGRYEQYFGPGTRLTVT.

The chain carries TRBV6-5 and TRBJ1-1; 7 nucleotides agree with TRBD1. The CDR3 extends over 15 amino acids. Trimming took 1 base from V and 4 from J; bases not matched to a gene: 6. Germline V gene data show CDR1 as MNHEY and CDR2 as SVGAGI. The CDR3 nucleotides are TGTGCCAGCAGTTACTTGGGACAGATGGGCACTGAAGCTTTCTTT. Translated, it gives CASSYLGQMGTEAFF.

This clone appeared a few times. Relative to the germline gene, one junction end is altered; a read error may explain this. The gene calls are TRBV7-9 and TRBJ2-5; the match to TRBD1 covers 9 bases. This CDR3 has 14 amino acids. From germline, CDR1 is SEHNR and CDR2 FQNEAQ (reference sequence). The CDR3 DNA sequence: TGTGCCAGCAGCAGAAGGACAGGGGAAGCGACCCAGCACTTC. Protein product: CASSRRTGEATQHF.

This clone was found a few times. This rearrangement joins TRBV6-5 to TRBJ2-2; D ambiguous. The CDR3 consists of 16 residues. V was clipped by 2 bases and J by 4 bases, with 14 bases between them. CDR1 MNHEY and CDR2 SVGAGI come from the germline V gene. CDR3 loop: CASSYDPGSSTGELFF. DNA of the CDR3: TGTGCCAGCAGTTACGACCCCGGGTCCTCCACCGGGGAGCTGTTTTTT.